One T cell receptor beta chain is described in this entry. These data originate in a study of cytomegalovirus exposure and HLA in healthy donors. Germline-derived CDR1 and CDR2 are SGDLS and YYNGEE. The V gene lost 0 bases and the J gene lost 4 bases, with 7 bases spanning the gap. The CDR3 consists of 13 residues. The PCR ran on 60 Vbeta and 13 Jbeta primers. Method: immunoSEQ multiplex PCR; TCRdb's copy keeps in-frame clones and lacks some. The sample contains about 140,000 clones, roughly 79% of which appear only once. The sequenced sample consisted of PBMCs. The V and J genes are TRBV9 and TRBJ2-5; perhaps TRBD1 as D (5 bases). The TCR originated in a man aged 25 to 40 in good health and CMV-seropositive. In DNA, the CDR3 is TGTGCCAGCAGCGTAGACAGGTTAGAGACCCAGTACTTC. It yields the protein CASSVDRLETQYF.